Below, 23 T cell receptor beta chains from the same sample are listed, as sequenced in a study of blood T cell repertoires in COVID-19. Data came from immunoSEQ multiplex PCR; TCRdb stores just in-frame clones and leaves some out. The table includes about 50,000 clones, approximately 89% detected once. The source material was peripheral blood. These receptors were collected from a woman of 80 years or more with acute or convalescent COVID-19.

The chain's CDR3 is CASSDRFNQPQHF. The DNA of the CDR3 is TGCGCCAGCAGTGACAGATTCAATCAGCCCCAGCATTTT. The chain combines TRBV10-2 with TRBJ1-5; D unclear. V lost 3 bases and J 3 bases, leaving 6 bases between the germline ends. The CDR3 extends over 13 amino acids. Germline V gives CDR1 WSHSY, CDR2 SAAADI.

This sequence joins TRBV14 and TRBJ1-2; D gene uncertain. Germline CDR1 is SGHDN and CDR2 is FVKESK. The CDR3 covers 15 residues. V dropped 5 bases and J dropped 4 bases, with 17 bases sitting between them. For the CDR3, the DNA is TGTGCCAGCAGCTCTGAGTCGGAGGACGTCTATGGCTACACCTTC. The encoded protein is CASSSESEDVYGYTF.

CDR3 sequence (DNA): TGTGCCAGCAGTGGGTTAGACAGGGCTGGGGCCAACGTCCTGACTTTC. Protein sequence: CASSGLDRAGANVLTF. The chain carries TRBV25-1 and TRBJ2-6, with 7 bases matching TRBD1. Germline V gene sequence: CDR1 MGHDK, CDR2 SYGVNS. CDR3 size: 16 residues. V shed 4 bases and J 2 bases; nucleotides not matched to a gene: 5.

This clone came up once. CDR3 coding DNA: TGTGCCAGCAGTGAATCGTTGCCGGGCTACGAGCAGTACTTC. It is translated as CASSESLPGYEQYF. The gene calls are TRBV2 and TRBJ2-7; no definite D call. The ends were cut back, 2 bases at V and 3 bases at J, with 11 bases in the middle. Per the germline V gene, CDR1 is SNHLY and CDR2 is FYNNEI. The CDR3 runs 14 residues.

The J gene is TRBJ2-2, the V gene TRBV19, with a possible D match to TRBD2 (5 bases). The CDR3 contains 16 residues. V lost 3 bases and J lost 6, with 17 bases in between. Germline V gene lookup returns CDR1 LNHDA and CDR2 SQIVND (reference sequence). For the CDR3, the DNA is TGTGCCAGTAGTATGTCGGGGATGAACACTTCCGGGGAGCTGTTTTTT. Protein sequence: CASSMSGMNTSGELFF.

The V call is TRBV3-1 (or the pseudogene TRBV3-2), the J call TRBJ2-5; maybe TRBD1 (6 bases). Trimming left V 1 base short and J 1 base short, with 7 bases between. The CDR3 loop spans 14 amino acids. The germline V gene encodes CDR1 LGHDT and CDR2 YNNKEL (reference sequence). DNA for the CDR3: TGTGCCAGCAGCCAAGGGGGGCTCCAAGAGACCCAGTACTTC. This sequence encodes CASSQGGLQETQYF.

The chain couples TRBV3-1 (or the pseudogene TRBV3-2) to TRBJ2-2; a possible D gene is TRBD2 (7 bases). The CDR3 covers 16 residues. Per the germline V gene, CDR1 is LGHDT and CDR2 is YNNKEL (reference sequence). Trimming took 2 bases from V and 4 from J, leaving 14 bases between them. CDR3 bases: TGTGCCAGCAGCCAACCGGGGGGCCAGGGCACCGGGGAGCTGTTTTTT. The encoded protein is CASSQPGGQGTGELFF.

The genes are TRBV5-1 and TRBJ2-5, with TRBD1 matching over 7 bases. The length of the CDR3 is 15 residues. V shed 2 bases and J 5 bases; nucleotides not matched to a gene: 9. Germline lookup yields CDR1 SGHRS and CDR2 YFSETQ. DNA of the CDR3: TGCGCCAGCAGCTTTTTAGGGGGCGAGGGGGAGACCCAGTACTTC. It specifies CASSFLGGEGETQYF.

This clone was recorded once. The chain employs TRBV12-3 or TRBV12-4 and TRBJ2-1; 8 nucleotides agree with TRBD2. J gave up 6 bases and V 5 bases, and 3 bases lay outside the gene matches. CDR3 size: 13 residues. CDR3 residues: CASSRGGLNEQFF. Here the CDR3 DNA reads TGTGCCAGCAGTCGGGGGGGGCTCAATGAGCAGTTCTTC.

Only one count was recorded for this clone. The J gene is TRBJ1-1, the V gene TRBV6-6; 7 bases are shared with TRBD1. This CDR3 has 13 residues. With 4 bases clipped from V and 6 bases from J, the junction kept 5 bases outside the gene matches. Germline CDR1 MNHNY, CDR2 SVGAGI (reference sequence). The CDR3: CASSSLTGPEAFF. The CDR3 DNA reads TGTGCCAGCAGTTCCCTGACAGGGCCTGAAGCTTTCTTT.

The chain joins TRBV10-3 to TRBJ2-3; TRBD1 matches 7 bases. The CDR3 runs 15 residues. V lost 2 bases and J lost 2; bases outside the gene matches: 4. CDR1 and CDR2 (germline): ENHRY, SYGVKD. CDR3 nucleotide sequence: TGTGCCATCAGTGAGAGGGGGCTTCTCACAGATACGCAGTATTTT. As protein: CAISERGLLTDTQYF.

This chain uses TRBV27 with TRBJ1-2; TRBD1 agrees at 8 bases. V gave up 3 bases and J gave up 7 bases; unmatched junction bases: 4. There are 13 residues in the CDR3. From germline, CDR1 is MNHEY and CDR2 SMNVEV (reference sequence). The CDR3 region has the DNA TGTGCCAGCAGTTTTTCTGACAGGGGTGGCTACACCTTC. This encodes CASSFSDRGGYTF.

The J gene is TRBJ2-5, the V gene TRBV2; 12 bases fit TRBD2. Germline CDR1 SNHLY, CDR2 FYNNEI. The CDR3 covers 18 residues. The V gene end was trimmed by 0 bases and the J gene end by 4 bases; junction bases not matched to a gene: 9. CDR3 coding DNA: TGTGCCAGCAGTGAAGCGGTAGCTAGCGGGGGGGCCGGAGAGACCCAGTACTTC. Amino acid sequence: CASSEAVASGGAGETQYF.

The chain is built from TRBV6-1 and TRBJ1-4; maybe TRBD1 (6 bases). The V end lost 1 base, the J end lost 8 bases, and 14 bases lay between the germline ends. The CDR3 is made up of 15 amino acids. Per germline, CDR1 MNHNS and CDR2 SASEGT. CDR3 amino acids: CASSEGAGVGEKLFF. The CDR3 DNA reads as TGTGCCAGCAGTGAAGGGGCAGGGGTGGGAGAAAAACTGTTTTTT.

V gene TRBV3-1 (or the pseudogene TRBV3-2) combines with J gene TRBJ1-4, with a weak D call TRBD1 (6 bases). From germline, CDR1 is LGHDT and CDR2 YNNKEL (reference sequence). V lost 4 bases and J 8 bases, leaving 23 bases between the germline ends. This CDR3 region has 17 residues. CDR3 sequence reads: CASSRAGSSGVREKLFF. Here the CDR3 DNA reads TGTGCCAGCAGCCGAGCAGGGTCGTCAGGGGTAAGGGAAAAACTGTTTTTT.

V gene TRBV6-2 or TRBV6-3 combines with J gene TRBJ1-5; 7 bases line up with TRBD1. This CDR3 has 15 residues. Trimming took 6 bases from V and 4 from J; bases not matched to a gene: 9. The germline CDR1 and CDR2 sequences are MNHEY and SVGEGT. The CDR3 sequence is CASSRGTVGNQPQHF. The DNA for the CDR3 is TGTGCCAGCAGCCGAGGGACAGTTGGGAATCAGCCCCAGCATTTT.

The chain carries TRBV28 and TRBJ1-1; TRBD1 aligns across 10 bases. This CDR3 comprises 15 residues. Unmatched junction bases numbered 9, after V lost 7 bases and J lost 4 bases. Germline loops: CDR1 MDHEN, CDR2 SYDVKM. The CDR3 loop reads CASTDWTGGGTEAFF. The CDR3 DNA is TGTGCCAGCACCGATTGGACAGGGGGTGGCACTGAAGCTTTCTTT.

The CDR3 DNA sequence: TGTGCCAGTAGTATCCCCCCGCGGCAGGGGAGGGACAATCAGCCCCAGCATTTT. Translated: CASSIPPRQGRDNQPQHF. The chain links TRBV19 to TRBJ1-5; TRBD1 is a possible D gene (6 bases). V was clipped by 3 bases and J by 3 bases, with 21 bases between them. This CDR3 has 18 residues. Germline V gives CDR1 LNHDA, CDR2 SQIVND (reference sequence).

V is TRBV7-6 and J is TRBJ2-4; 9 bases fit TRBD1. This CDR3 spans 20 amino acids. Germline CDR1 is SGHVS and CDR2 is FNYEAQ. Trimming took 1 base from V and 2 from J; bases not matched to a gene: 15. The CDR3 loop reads CASSLDPGQGSSGTKNIQYF. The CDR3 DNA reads TGTGCCAGCAGCTTAGATCCGGGACAGGGATCTAGTGGGACCAAAAACATTCAGTACTTC.

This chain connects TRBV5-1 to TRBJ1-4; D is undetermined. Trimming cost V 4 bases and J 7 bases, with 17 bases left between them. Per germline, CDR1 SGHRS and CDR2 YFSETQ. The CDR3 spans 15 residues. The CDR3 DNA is TGCGCCAGCAGCCGGGAAGACCCCCGGGGTGAAAAACTGTTTTTT. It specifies CASSREDPRGEKLFF.

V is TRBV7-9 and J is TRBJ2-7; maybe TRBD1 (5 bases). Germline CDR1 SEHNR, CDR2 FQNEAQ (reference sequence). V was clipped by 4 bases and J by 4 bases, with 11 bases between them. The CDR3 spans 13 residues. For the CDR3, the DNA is TGTGCCAGCAGCTCGGTCGACAGTTACGAGCAGTACTTC. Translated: CASSSVDSYEQYF.

The CDR3 is CASSDTSSYNEQFF. The CDR3 region has the DNA TGCGCCAGCAGCGATACGAGCTCCTACAATGAGCAGTTCTTC. The rearrangement joins TRBV5-1 to TRBJ2-1, with D unclear. CDR3 length equals 14 residues. Trimming stripped 4 bases from V and 0 bases from J, with 8 bases between. Per germline, CDR1 SGHRS and CDR2 YFSETQ.

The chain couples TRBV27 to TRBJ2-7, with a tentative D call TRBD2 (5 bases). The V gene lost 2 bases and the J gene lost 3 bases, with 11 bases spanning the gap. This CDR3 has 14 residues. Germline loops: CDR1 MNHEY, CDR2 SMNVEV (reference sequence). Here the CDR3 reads CASSLEGTFYEQYF. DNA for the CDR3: TGTGCCAGCAGTTTAGAGGGCACTTTCTACGAGCAGTACTTC.